This T cell receptor beta chain was sequenced in a study of shared clonotypes between healthy human individuals (dated by TCRdb to about 2020). For the wider study: A couple of women and a few men aged 18 to 49 years were included in the cohort. For each donor, CD4 naive and CD4 memory were each run on three plates, CD8 naive on two plates, and CD8 memory on one plate. To estimate repertoire size and how much clonotypes are shared between individuals, the study performed deep sequencing of blood TCR repertoires from five healthy adults. To increase sequencing depth and limit assay-specific biases, different laboratories used diverse techniques to prepare libraries and sequence TCR repertoires. Per donor, leukapheresis produced somewhere between about 0.8 and 9 billion PBMCs. Here is what the overall study found, with its caveats: When several donors were compared, the shared fraction of clonotypes was 5% to 6.5% for naive CD4, roughly 3.3% for naive CD8, 2% to 2.5% for memory CD4, and 0.35% to 0.4% for memory CD8. Pairwise subsampling indicated that sequencing depth was expected to affect the degree of clonotype sharing among donors. Incomplete sequencing was indicated by rarefaction of sorted-subset datasets, despite the large sequencing depth. Sampling was limited to blood, and TCR repertoires in tissue likely differ from TCR repertoires in blood. Compared with non-shared clonotypes, the clonotypes found in all four sorted-subset donors had higher generation probabilities. The genetic and exposure-history diversity represented was limited by the small number of donors. Larger estimated clonotype richness was generally found for naive subsets than for memory subsets.

Healthy HIV-negative adults with no recently reported acute infections or vaccinations were included as donors. Every donor was a Caucasian adult living in Nashville, Tennessee, USA. CD8 memory samples combined magnetically selected CD45RO+ cells with CCR7-negative CD45RA+ effector memory (TemRA) cells. After blood collection by leukapheresis, PBMCs were isolated using Ficoll-Histopaque density gradient centrifugation and then cryopreserved in the vapor phase of liquid nitrogen. Analytical flow cytometry was used to check the purity and quantity of each magnetically sorted T cell population. Each sorted fraction had its genomic DNA isolated and then quantified by UV absorbance on a Nanodrop 2000c. As for this clone: There is no known antigen for this receptor. Base-call qualities are not available, and no considerably larger clone is one nucleotide away.

Using the deep immunoSEQ assay, TCR CDR3 regions were amplified from genomic DNA by multiplex PCR. Extracted genomic DNA from each cell subset was spread evenly across all wells of several immunoSEQ 96-well plates, with each plate serving as a replicate. For sorted subsets, around 200 ng genomic DNA, equal to tens of thousands of T cell genomes, was loaded into each replicate PCR. The purified libraries were quantified using a Qubit 3.0 fluorometer, sized with a Bioanalyzer 2100, and then quantified again using the KAPA Library Quantification kit. A separate single-read 150-cycle Illumina NextSeq 550 flow cell was used to sequence each immunoSEQ 96-well plate. Per the original workflow: The immunoSEQ output contained only junctional sequences without quality scores, so filtering could not match that applied to full-length reads. To assign V/J genes and CDR3, sequences were annotated against IMGT germline references using PyIR, a Python wrapper for IgBLAST v1.9. Reads were filtered out if the reads had weak V/J assignments (E-value above 1e-6), no CDR3, stop codons, out-of-frame junctions, or ambiguous translated residues. V3J clonotypes were defined as sequences sharing an identical inferred V gene, J gene, and CDR3 amino acid sequence. Percentage overlap between repertoires was calculated by dividing the number of shared unique clonotypes by the size of the smaller repertoire. RTK rarefaction, the Chao1 estimator, and Recon v2.1 estimates of unobserved clonotypes were used to assess repertoire richness. Generation probabilities for all TCRbeta clonotypes obtained by the gDNA method from a handful of donors were computed using OLGA. As stored in TCRdb, this immuneACCESS dataset retains in-frame rearrangements with V and J assigned. A fraction of the clones does not appear; measured against another copy, unresolved V genes explain less than half of the discrepancy, and the remainder lacks a known reason. The V and J calls and clone size were taken over from that table, and D and trimming were inferred from the DNA. This sample lists roughly 700,000 clones; roughly 91% were detected once. Clones ranked in the top ten supply 34% of the sample.

After removal of 4 bases from V and 3 bases from J, the junction retains 7 bases not matched to a gene. The germline V gene (reference sequence) yields SEHNR for CDR1 and FQNEAQ for CDR2. From cysteine to phenylalanine, the CDR3 is 15 amino acids long. Here the CDR3 DNA is all that survives: 45 bases in frame from base 1. Sequencing was performed on memory CD8+ T cells from PBMCs. This specimen's cell subset or site label, per the study, means: CD45RO+ cells pooled with CCR7-negative TemRA cells. This receptor chain uses TRBV7-9 and TRBJ1-1; 8 bases in the middle match TRBD1. This sequence originates from a man aged 18 to 30 in good health. Some clones in this sample may be carry-over from other donors' samples. The CDR3 here reads CASSSSGQGHTEAFF. In nucleotide form, the sequence is TGTGCCAGCAGCTCCTCAGGACAGGGCCACACTGAAGCTTTCTTT. Full variable domain (CDR3 extended with the reference TRBV7-9 and TRBJ1-1 proteins): DTGVSQNPRHKITKRGQNVTFRCDPISEHNRLYWYRQTLGQGPEFLTYFQNEAQLEKSRLLSDRFSAERPKGSFSTLEIQRTEQGDSAMYLCASSSSGQGHTEAFFGQGTRLTVV.